This entry lists 13 T cell receptor beta chains sequenced from one sample in a study of CD8+CD57+ T cells in acquired aplastic anemia. Researchers used genomic DNA as the template to profile TCR beta VDJ and CDR3. TCRdb re-called the reads through MiXCR, storing one row per CDR3 protein. The sample has under 200,000 distinct CDR3 sequences, 64% seen once. The sequencing input was sorted CD4+, CD8+, or CD8+CD57+ T cells (not recorded which) from PBMCs. Source of these receptors: a human donor with severe aplastic anemia or a healthy control (not recorded which).

The rearrangement joins TRBV6-4 to TRBJ2-1, with D tentatively TRBD2 (6 bases). The CDR3 length is 15 residues. The V end was cut by 2 bases, the J end by 12 bases, with 20 bases between. CDR1 and CDR2 (germline): MRHNA, SNTAGT. Written as DNA, the CDR3 is TGTGCCAGCAGTGACAAGGCGGGGAGCACAGATACGCAGTTCTTC. This codes for CASSDKAGSTDTQFF.

This clonotype has a handful of counts. V usage is TRBV19 and J usage is TRBJ1-5; D uncertain. The V end was cut by 7 bases, the J end by 0 bases, with 4 bases between. The V gene's germline CDR1 is LNHDA and CDR2 SQIVND (reference sequence). The CDR3 totals 12 residues. CDR3 residues: CASTGSNQPQHF. DNA for the CDR3: TGTGCCAGTACTGGTAGCAATCAGCCCCAGCATTTT.

CDR3 sequence: CAIGALGGGWQYF. The CDR3 DNA reads TGTGCCATCGGGGCGCTCGGTGGGGGTTGGCAGTACTTC. This sequence joins TRBV10-3 and TRBJ2-7, with D perhaps given as TRBD1 or TRBD2 (5 bases each). V lost 8 bases and J 9 bases, leaving 20 bases between the germline ends. The CDR3 sequence is 13 residues long. Germline values: CDR1 ENHRY, CDR2 SYGVKD.

The J gene is TRBJ2-5, the V gene TRBV12-3 or TRBV12-4; 8 nucleotides align to TRBD2. This CDR3 comprises 15 residues. The CDR3 DNA reads TGTGCTAGTGGTTTTCGGGGGGGCCGGGCAGGGACCCAGTACTTC. This encodes CASGFRGGRAGTQYF.

The chain couples TRBV19 to TRBJ1-5, with D unresolved. The CDR3 has 13 amino acids. From germline, CDR1 is LNHDA and CDR2 SQIVND (reference sequence). The germline V and J ends were trimmed by 5 bases and 6 bases, with 11 bases remaining between them. CDR3 amino acids: CASSANSGQPQHF. Here the CDR3 DNA reads TGTGCCAGTAGTGCCAACAGCGGTCAGCCCCAGCATTTT.

The chain employs TRBV5-1 and TRBJ2-2; TRBD2 matches 8 bases. V was pared by 6 bases and J by 4 bases, with 8 bases of the junction left unmatched. Germline CDR1 SGHRS, CDR2 YFSETQ. The CDR3 runs to 15 residues. CDR3 bases: TGCGCCAGCATAGAGGTAGCGGGGACCACCGGGGAGCTGTTTTTT. The encoded protein is CASIEVAGTTGELFF. The variable domain in full, with the rest retrieved from reference TRBV5-1 and TRBJ2-2, is KAGVTQTPRYLIKTRGQQVTLSCSPISGHRSVSWYQQTPGQGLQFLFEYFSETQRNKGNFPGRFSGRQFSNSRSEMNVSTLELGDSALYLCASIEVAGTTGELFFGEGSRLTVL.

The chain joins TRBV10-3 to TRBJ1-1; no clear D. The CDR3 length is 12 residues. Germline V lookup: CDR1 ENHRY, CDR2 SYGVKD. V was pared by 6 bases and J by 5 bases, with 10 bases between. The CDR3 loop reads CAISDEVTEAFF. The CDR3 DNA sequence: TGTGCCATCAGCGATGAGGTAACTGAAGCTTTCTTT.

In this sample, this clonotype turned up many times. This chain connects TRBV15 to TRBJ1-3, with TRBD1 matching 8 bases. The germline V gene encodes CDR1 LNHNV and CDR2 YYDKDF (reference sequence). This CDR3 is built from 14 residues. J was trimmed by 4 bases and V by 4 bases; bases with no gene match: 3. The CDR3 DNA reads as TGTGCCACCAGCACCAGGACAGGGGGAAACACCATATATTTT. Residues: CATSTRTGGNTIYF.

The chain combines TRBV6-5 with TRBJ1-5; D is uncertain. The ends were cut back, 1 base at V and 9 bases at J, with 13 bases in the middle. CDR3 size: 14 residues. From germline, CDR1 is MNHEY and CDR2 SVGAGI. The CDR3 coding sequence is TGTGCCAGCAGTTACTGGGCGTGCCCGCGGCCCCAGCATTTT. It specifies CASSYWACPRPQHF.

As regards this clonotype: A much larger clone differs from this one at a single base, so this may be a read error. The V call is TRBV12-1, the J call TRBJ2-5; TRBD1, as called in the table, went unchecked against the DNA. TRBV12-1 is labeled a pseudogene. The CDR3 totals 16 residues. Here the CDR3 DNA reads TGTGCCAGCAGCTTTCCAAAGGAGGCGGGCGTTGAGACCCAGTACTTC. This codes for CASSFPKEAGVETQYF.

The chain couples TRBV9 to TRBJ2-2; D might be TRBD1 or TRBD2, each matching 5 bases. The CDR3 spans 15 residues. V dropped 3 bases and J dropped 3 bases, with 12 bases sitting between them. Germline CDR1 and CDR2: SGDLS and YYNGEE. CDR3 sequence reads: CASSEGSGYTGELFF. The CDR3 coding sequence is TGTGCCAGCAGCGAGGGGAGTGGCTACACCGGGGAGCTGTTTTTT.

The V and J genes are TRBV20-1 and TRBJ1-2; 11 bases are a match to TRBD1. This CDR3 contains 14 residues. From germline, CDR1 is DFQATT and CDR2 SNEGSKA (reference sequence). V lost 5 bases, J lost 5 bases, and 7 bases stayed unmatched. CDR3 sequence: CSAQDRGQWYGYTF. The CDR3 coding sequence is TGCAGTGCTCAGGACAGGGGGCAGTGGTATGGCTACACCTTC.

In DNA form, the CDR3 reads TGTGCCACCAGACGGGACAGGGGGTACAATGAGCAGTTCTTC. Its translation: CATRRDRGYNEQFF. The V and J genes are TRBV24-1 and TRBJ2-1; TRBD1 matches at 11 bases. After removal of 7 bases from V and 4 bases from J, the junction contained 2 bases not matched to a gene. From germline, CDR1 is KGHDR and CDR2 SFDVKD. This CDR3 region has 14 residues.